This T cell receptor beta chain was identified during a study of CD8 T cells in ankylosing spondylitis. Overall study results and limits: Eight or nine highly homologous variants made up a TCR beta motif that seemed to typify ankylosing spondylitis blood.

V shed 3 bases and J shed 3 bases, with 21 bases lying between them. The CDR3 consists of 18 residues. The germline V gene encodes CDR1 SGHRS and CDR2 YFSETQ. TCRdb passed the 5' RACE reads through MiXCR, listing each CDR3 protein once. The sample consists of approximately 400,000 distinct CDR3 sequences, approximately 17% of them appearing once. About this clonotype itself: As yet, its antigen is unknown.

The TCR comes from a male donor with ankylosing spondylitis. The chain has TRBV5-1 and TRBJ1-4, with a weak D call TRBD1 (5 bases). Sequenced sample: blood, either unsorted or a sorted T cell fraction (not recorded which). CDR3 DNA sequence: TGCGCCAGCAGCTCCCTTGGGACTGGGAGAGGCTCTAATGAAAAACTGTTTTTT. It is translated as CASSSLGTGRGSNEKLFF.